The T cell receptor (beta chain) described here comes from a study of CD8+ T cells in alopecia areata. Study in general: Scoring of treated patients' severity used the percentage of affected scalp area. Points from the study as a whole: Alphabeta T cells residing in normal skin are also sequenced in scalp samples. Affected scalp, especially in alopecia totalis/universalis, had a higher clonality than normal scalp did.

This clone was seen a few times. What it binds is unknown. CDR3 size: 12 residues. CDR1 is PRHDT and CDR2 is FYEKMQ in the germline V gene (reference sequence). Trimming removed 2 bases at V and 7 bases at J, with 9 bases between. Extracted from the samples, RNA was reverse transcribed into cDNA to serve as the sequencing template. TCRdb's copy holds only in-frame clones and misses some; the assay was immunoSEQ multiplex PCR. The data hold about 180,000 clones, with approximately 55% observed a single time. As for treatment: oral pan-JAK inhibitor, 5-10 mg twice daily. Lesional scalp punch biopsies and peripheral blood were collected from alopecia areata patients.

Specimen: CD8+ T cells sorted from blood, collected at week 24, from a patient treated with tofacitinib. This receptor was obtained from a human donor with alopecia areata. The chain combines TRBV13 with TRBJ2-7; no definite D call. CDR3 DNA: TGTGCCAGCAGCTTAAACCCCGGGGAGCAGTACTTC. It is translated as CASSLNPGEQYF.